This T cell receptor beta chain is from a study of early T cells in non-severe SARS-CoV-2 infection. Study-wide results and limits: Database matching using VDJdb favored anti-spike CD8 responses, with private and CD4 specificities left missing.

One entry per CDR3 protein results from TCRdb running MiXCR on the 5' RACE reads. The sample records 56,000 or so distinct CDR3 sequences, about 11% being singletons. Trimming pared 5 bases from V and 1 base from J, leaving 10 bases between. CDR1 is SGHTA, CDR2 FQGNSA, per germline. The CDR3 is 14 amino acids. This clonotype was recorded many times. Its antigen is not known. This receptor was obtained from an adult who was a healthcare worker with PCR-confirmed SARS-CoV-2 infection or an uninfected control (not recorded which). The sequenced sample was whole blood. The rearrangement uses TRBV7-2 and TRBJ2-3, with D possibly TRBD2 on 6 matching bases. The DNA for the CDR3 is TGTGCCAGCAGCCCGGGACTCCGCACAGATACGCAGTATTTT. Residues: CASSPGLRTDTQYF.